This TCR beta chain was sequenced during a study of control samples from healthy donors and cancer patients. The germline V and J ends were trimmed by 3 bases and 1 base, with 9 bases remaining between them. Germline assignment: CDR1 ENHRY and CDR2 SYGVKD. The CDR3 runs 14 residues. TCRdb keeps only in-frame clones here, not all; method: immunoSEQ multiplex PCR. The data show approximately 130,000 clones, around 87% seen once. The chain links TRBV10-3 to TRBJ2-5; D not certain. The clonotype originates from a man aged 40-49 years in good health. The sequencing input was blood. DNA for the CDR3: TGTGCCATCAGTGATCTGGAGAGCCAAGAGACCCAGTACTTC. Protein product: CAISDLESQETQYF.